The TCR beta chain under discussion was sequenced for a study of shared clonotypes between healthy human individuals. Findings and limits, study-wide: The naive CD4 repertoires of a few donors were compared, and approximately 5% of clonotypes were shared.

A deep-level run was used for the assay. Here immunoSEQ multiplex PCR was the method, and the copy in TCRdb shows in-frame clones only, minus some. Of 2,500,000 or so clones listed, 90% to 95% are singletons. V lost 3 bases, J lost 1 base, and 19 bases lay in between. CDR1 is SGHDT and CDR2 is YYEEEE in the germline V gene. The CDR3 covers 17 residues. Adult donors, all healthy and HIV-negative, had no recent acute infections or vaccinations. Donors comprised only Caucasian adults living in Nashville, Tennessee. A note on this clone: Antigen: not known.

The source is a man aged 18 to 35 in good health. The chain combines TRBV5-6 with TRBJ2-5, with a possible D match to TRBD1 (6 bases). The sequenced material came from naive CD4+ T cells sorted from blood. Subset here: CD45RA+ positively selected. CDR3 in amino acids: CASSSLLQGFVQETQYF. In DNA form, the CDR3 reads TGTGCCAGCAGCTCCTTGTTACAGGGATTTGTCCAAGAGACCCAGTACTTC.